Included here is one T cell receptor beta chain sequence, with context. Its antigen is not identified. The germline CDR1 and CDR2 sequences are LGHDT and YNNKEL (reference sequence). With 1 base removed from V and 4 bases from J, the gap between germline ends came to 13 bases. CDR3 length equals 15 residues. This sample is drawn from a study of blood T cells in healthy people across ages. Through a sample-barcoded 5' primer and a J-beta primer mix, a second PCR was run for 7 to 11 cycles. Using its own MiXCR run on the 5' RACE reads, TCRdb lists one record per CDR3 protein. The sample includes a few hundred thousand distinct CDR3 sequences, about 29% of them seen just once. Findings and caveats of the study: Age brought a roughly linear fall in TCR beta diversity measured per million T cells. Naive T cell percentage by flow cytometry tracked strongly with beta diversity.

These sequences were also reported in another study, on T cells of mothers and their children. That paper states: Compared with unrelated pairs, related mother-child pairs had slightly higher, non-significant overlap.

Material: blood. This TCR was sampled from a boy younger than 10 in good health. The J gene is TRBJ1-2, the V gene TRBV3-1; unclear D gene. The CDR3 spells CASSQAAGASYGYTF. Written as DNA, the CDR3 is TGTGCCAGCAGCCAAGCGGCAGGAGCCTCCTATGGCTACACCTTC.